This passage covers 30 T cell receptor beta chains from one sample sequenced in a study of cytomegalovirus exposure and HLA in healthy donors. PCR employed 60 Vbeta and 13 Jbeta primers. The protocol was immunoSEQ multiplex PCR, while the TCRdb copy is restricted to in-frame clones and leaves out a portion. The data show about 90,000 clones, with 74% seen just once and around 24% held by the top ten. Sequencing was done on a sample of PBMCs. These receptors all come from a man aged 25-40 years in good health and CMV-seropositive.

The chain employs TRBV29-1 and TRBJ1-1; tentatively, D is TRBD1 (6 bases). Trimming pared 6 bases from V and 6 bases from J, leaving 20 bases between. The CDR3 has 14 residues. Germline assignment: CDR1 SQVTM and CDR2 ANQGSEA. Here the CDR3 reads CSVAKTGLGPEAFF. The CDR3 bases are TGCAGCGTGGCAAAGACAGGCTTGGGTCCTGAAGCTTTCTTT.

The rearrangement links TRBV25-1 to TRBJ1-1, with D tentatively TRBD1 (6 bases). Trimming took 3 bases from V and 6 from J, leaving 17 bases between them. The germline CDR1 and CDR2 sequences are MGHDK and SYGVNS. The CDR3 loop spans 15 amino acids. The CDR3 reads CASSDTGIAAAEAFF. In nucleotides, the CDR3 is TGTGCCAGCAGTGATACAGGGATTGCGGCCGCTGAAGCTTTCTTT.

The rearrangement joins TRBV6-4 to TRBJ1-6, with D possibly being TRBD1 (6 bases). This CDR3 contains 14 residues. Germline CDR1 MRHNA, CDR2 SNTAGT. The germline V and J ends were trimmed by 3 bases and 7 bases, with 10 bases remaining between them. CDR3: CASSESGENSPLHF. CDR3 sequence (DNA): TGTGCCAGCAGTGAATCAGGGGAGAATTCACCCCTCCACTTT.

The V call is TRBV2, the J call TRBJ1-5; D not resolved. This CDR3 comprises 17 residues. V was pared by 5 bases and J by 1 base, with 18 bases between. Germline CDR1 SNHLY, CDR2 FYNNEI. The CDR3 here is CASSPLRGPPSNQPQHF. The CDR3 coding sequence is TGTGCCAGCAGTCCCCTCCGGGGTCCCCCGAGCAATCAGCCCCAGCATTTT.

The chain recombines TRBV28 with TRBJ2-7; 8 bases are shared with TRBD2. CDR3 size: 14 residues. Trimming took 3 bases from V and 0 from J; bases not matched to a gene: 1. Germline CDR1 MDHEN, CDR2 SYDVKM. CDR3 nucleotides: TGTGCCAGCAGTTTTAGCGGGGACTCCTACGAGCAGTACTTC. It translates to CASSFSGDSYEQYF. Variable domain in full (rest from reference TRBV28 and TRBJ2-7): DVKVTQSSRYLVKRTGEKVFLECVQDMDHENMFWYRQDPGLGLRLIYFSYDVKMKEKGDIPEGYSVSREKKERFSLILESASTNQTSMYLCASSFSGDSYEQYFGPGTRLTVT.

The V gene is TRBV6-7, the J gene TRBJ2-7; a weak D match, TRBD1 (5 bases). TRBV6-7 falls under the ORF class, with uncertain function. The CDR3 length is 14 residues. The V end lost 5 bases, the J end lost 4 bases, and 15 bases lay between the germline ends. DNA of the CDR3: TGTGCCAGCAGTACAGAAACAGGACCTTACGAGCAGTACTTC. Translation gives CASSTETGPYEQYF.

The DNA for the CDR3 is TGCGCCAGCAGTTCCGACCCACCGACAGGGGGCTCAGATACGCAGTATTTT. Protein: CASSSDPPTGGSDTQYF. This chain connects TRBV5-1 to TRBJ2-3; TRBD1 aligns across 10 bases. J gave up 4 bases and V 5 bases, and 13 bases lay outside the gene matches. The CDR3 runs to 17 residues. Germline values: CDR1 SGHRS, CDR2 YFSETQ.

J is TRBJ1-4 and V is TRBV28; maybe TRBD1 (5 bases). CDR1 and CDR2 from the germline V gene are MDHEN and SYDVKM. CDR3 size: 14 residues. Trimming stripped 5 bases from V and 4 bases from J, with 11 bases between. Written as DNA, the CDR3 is TGTGCCAGCAGTACCAGGGAGGATAATGAAAAACTGTTTTTT. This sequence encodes CASSTREDNEKLFF.

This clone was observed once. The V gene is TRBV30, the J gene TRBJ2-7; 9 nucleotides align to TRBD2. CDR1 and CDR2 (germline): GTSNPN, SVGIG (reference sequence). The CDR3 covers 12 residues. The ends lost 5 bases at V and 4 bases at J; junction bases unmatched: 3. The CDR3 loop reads CAWGLAFYEQYF. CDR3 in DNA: TGTGCCTGGGGACTAGCGTTTTACGAGCAGTACTTC.

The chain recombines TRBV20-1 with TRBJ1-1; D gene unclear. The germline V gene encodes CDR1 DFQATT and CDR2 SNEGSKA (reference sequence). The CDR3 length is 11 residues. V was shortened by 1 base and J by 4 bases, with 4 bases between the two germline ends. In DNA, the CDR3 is TGCAGTGCTAGAGTTCTCACTGAAGCTTTCTTT. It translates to CSARVLTEAFF.

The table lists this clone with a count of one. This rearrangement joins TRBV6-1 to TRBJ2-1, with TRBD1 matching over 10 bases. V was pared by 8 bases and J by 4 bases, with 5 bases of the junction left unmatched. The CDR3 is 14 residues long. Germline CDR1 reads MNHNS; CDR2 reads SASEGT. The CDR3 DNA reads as TGTGCCAGCGGGGGACAGGGGTCGTACAATGAGCAGTTCTTC. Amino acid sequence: CASGGQGSYNEQFF.

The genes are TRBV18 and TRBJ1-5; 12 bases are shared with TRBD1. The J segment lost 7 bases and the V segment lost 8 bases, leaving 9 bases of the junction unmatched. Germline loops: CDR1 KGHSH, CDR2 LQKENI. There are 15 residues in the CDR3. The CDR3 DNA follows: TGTGCCAGCACCCGGGACAGGGGGCGCGAACAGCCCCAGCATTTT. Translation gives CASTRDRGREQPQHF.

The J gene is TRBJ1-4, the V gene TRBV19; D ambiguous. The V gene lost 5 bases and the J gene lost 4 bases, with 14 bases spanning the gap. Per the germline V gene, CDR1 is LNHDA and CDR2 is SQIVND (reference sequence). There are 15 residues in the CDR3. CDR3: CASSLSVEGNEKLFF. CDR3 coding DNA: TGTGCCAGTAGTCTATCGGTTGAGGGTAATGAAAAACTGTTTTTT.

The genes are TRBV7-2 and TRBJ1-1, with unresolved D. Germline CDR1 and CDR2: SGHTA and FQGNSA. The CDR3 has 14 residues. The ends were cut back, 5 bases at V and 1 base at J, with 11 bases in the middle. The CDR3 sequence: CASSPQTENTEAFF. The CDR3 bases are TGTGCCAGCAGCCCACAAACAGAGAACACTGAAGCTTTCTTT.

The CDR3 DNA is TGTGCCAGCAGCGGCCGGGACAGAGGAGCTTTCTTT. Protein product: CASSGRDRGAFF. This rearrangement joins TRBV9 to TRBJ1-1; the match to TRBD1 covers 7 bases. The CDR3 runs to 12 residues. Trimming removed 3 bases from V and 10 bases from J; junction bases left unmatched: 6. The germline V gene has CDR1 SGDLS and CDR2 YYNGEE.

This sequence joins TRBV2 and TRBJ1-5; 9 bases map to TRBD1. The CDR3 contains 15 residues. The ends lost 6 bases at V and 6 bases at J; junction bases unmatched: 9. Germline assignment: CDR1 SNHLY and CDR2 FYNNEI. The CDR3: CASSRDRAESQPQHF. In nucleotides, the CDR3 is TGTGCCAGCAGCCGGGACAGGGCAGAGAGTCAGCCCCAGCATTTT.

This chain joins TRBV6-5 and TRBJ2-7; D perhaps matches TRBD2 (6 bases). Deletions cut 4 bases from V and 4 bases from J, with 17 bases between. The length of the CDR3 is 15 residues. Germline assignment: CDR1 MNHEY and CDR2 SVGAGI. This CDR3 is CASSSRDGRPYEQYF. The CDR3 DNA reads TGTGCCAGCAGTTCCCGGGACGGGAGACCTTACGAGCAGTACTTC.

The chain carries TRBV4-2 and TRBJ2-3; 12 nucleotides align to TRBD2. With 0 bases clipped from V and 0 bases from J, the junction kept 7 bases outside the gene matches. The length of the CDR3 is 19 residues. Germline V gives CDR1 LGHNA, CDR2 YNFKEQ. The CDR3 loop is CASSQDGLAGGVSTDTQYF. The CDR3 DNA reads TGTGCCAGCAGCCAAGATGGCCTAGCGGGGGGGGTTAGCACAGATACGCAGTATTTT.

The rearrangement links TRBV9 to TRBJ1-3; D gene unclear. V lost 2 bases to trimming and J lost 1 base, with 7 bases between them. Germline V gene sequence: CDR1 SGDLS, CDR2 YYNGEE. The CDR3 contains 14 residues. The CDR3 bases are TGTGCCAGCAGCGTCGGGGATTCTGGAAACACCATATATTTT. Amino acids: CASSVGDSGNTIYF.

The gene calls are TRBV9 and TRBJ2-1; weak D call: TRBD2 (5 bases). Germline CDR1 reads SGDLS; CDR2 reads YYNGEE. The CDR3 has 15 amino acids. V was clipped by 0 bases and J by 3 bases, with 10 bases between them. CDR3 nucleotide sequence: TGTGCCAGCAGCGTAGGAGACTACCTCTACAATGAGCAGTTCTTC. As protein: CASSVGDYLYNEQFF.

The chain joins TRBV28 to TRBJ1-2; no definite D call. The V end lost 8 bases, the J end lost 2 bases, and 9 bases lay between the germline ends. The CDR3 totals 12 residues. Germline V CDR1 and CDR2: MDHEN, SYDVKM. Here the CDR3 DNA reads TGTGCCAGCCAGGAGGGAAACTATGGCTACACCTTC. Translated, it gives CASQEGNYGYTF.

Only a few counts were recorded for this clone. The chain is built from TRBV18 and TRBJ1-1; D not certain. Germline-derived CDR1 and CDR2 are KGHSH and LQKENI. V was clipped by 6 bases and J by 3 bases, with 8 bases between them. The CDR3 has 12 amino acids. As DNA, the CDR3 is TGTGCCAGCTCCGAGAGGGACACTGAAGCTTTCTTT. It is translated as CASSERDTEAFF. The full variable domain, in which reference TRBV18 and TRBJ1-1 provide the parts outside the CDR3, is NAGVMQNPRHLVRRRGQEARLRCSPMKGHSHVYWYRQLPEEGLKFMVYLQKENIIDESGMPKERFSAEFPKEGPSILRIQQVVRGDSAAYFCASSERDTEAFFGQGTRLTVV.

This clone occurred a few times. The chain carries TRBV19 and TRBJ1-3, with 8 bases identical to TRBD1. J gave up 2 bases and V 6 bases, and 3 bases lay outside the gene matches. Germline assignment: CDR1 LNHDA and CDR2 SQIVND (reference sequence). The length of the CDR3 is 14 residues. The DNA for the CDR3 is TGTGCCAGTAGCCGGACAGGGCCTGGAAACACCATATATTTT. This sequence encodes CASSRTGPGNTIYF.

CDR3: CASSEAHGRGSYEQYF. Written as DNA, the CDR3 is TGTGCCAGCAGTGAAGCGCACGGGAGAGGGTCCTACGAGCAGTACTTC. The chain couples TRBV6-1 to TRBJ2-7; a weak D match, TRBD2 (6 bases). V was clipped by 0 bases and J by 1 base, with 13 bases between them. CDR1 and CDR2 from the germline V gene are MNHNS and SASEGT. The CDR3 runs 16 residues.

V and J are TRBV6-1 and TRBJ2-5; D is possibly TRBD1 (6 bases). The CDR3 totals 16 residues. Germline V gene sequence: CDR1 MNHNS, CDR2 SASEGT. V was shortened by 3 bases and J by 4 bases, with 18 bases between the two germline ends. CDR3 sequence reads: CASSDWGTREGETQYF. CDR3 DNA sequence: TGTGCCAGCAGTGATTGGGGGACACGTGAAGGAGAGACCCAGTACTTC.

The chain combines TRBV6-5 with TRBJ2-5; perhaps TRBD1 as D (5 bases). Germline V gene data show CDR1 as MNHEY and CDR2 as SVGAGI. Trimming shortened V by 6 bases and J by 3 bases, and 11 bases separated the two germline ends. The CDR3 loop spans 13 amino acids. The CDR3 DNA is TGTGCCAGCAGGAGAGACAGCGAAGAGACCCAGTACTTC. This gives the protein CASRRDSEETQYF.

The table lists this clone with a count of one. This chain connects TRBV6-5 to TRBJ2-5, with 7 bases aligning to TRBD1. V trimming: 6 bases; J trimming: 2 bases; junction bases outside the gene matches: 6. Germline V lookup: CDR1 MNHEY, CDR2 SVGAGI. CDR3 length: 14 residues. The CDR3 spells CASRLDRAQETQYF. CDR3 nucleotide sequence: TGTGCCAGCAGACTCGACAGGGCTCAAGAGACCCAGTACTTC.

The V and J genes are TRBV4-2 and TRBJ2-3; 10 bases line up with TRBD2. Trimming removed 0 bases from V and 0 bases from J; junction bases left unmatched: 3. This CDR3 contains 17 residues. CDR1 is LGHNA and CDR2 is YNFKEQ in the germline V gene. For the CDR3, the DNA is TGTGCCAGCAGCCAAGATGGACTAGCGGCTAGCACAGATACGCAGTATTTT. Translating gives CASSQDGLAASTDTQYF.

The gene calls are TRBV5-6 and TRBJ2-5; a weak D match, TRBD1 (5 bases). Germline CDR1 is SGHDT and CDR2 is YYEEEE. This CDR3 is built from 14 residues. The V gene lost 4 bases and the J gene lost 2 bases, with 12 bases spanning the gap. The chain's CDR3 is CASSGTGEQETQYF. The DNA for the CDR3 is TGTGCCAGCAGCGGCACAGGAGAACAAGAGACCCAGTACTTC.

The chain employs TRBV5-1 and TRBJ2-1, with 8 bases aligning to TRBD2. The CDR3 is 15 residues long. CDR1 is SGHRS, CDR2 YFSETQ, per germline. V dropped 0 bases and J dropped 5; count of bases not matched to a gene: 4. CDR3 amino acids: CASSLAGLANNEQFF. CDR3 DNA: TGCGCCAGCAGCTTGGCTGGACTAGCAAACAATGAGCAGTTCTTC.